The next 31 T cell receptor beta chains were all read from a single sample in a study of neurological immune-mediated disorders. TCRdb reprocessed the 5' RACE reads via MiXCR and lists one record per CDR3 protein. Seen here are roughly 76,000 distinct CDR3 sequences, about 3% observed once, and the top ten hold around 5.2%. The sequencing input was PBMCs. The receptors were sampled from a woman aged 50 to 60 with multiple sclerosis.

This clonotype was picked up many times. The chain recombines TRBV2 with TRBJ2-1, with 7 bases matching TRBD2. CDR1 is SNHLY, CDR2 FYNNEI, per germline. The CDR3 contains 14 residues. V trimming: 6 bases; J trimming: 4 bases; junction bases outside the gene matches: 6. CDR3 sequence: CASRGLADYNEQFF. CDR3 bases: TGTGCCAGCAGAGGCCTAGCGGATTACAATGAGCAGTTCTTC.

Regarding this clonotype: Possible read error: a much larger clone is one base away. This chain links TRBV28 with TRBJ2-5; 7 bases agree with TRBD1. This CDR3 contains 15 residues. The germline V gene has CDR1 MDHEN and CDR2 SYDVKM. V dropped 6 bases and J dropped 5; count of bases not matched to a gene: 12. The CDR3 protein is CASSQTGAHRETQYF. The CDR3 region has the DNA TGTGCCAGCAGCCAAACAGGGGCCCACCGGGAGACCCAGTACTTC.

This clonotype showed up many times. The V call is TRBV29-1, the J call TRBJ2-3, with D perhaps matching TRBD1 (5 bases). V lost 4 bases and J lost 0, with 14 bases in between. The CDR3 has 15 amino acids. Germline V CDR1 and CDR2: SQVTM, ANQGSEA. The CDR3 sequence is CSVGVGAVSTDTQYF. The CDR3 DNA reads TGCAGCGTTGGTGTTGGGGCAGTTAGCACAGATACGCAGTATTTT.

This clonotype was picked up many times. V gene TRBV20-1 combines with J gene TRBJ2-5; 7 bases agree with TRBD1. V lost 5 bases, J lost 0 bases, and 9 bases stayed unmatched. The CDR3 extends over 15 amino acids. Germline V gene data show CDR1 as DFQATT and CDR2 as SNEGSKA (reference sequence). The CDR3 here is CSAPRTGSYQETQYF. The CDR3 DNA follows: TGCAGTGCTCCGAGGACAGGCTCGTACCAAGAGACCCAGTACTTC.

This clonotype was found many times. The chain links TRBV5-1 to TRBJ2-5; 11 bases map to TRBD2. V lost 0 bases to trimming and J lost 0 bases; unmatched junction nucleotides: 1. This CDR3 is 16 amino acids long. Germline CDR1 is SGHRS and CDR2 is YFSETQ. Here the CDR3 DNA reads TGCGCCAGCAGCTTGGGGACTAGCGGGTACCAAGAGACCCAGTACTTC. It yields the protein CASSLGTSGYQETQYF.

In its sample, this clonotype was seen many times. The rearrangement uses TRBV20-1 and TRBJ2-1; D is perhaps TRBD2 (6 bases). The germline V and J ends were trimmed by 5 bases and 0 bases, with 14 bases remaining between them. This CDR3 is 15 amino acids long. Germline loops: CDR1 DFQATT, CDR2 SNEGSKA (reference sequence). CDR3 sequence: CSAQDRGTSYNEQFF. In DNA form, the CDR3 reads TGCAGTGCTCAAGATCGGGGGACCTCCTACAATGAGCAGTTCTTC.

This clonotype showed up many times. The chain combines TRBV7-8 with TRBJ2-1; 14 bases line up with TRBD2. Germline values: CDR1 SGHVS, CDR2 FQNEAQ. The CDR3 consists of 18 residues. After removal of 4 bases from V and 8 bases from J, the junction contained 13 bases not matched to a gene. The CDR3 here is CASSSSPGLAGVVDEQFF. In nucleotides, the CDR3 is TGTGCCAGCAGCTCCTCTCCGGGACTAGCGGGAGTAGTCGATGAGCAGTTCTTC.

This clonotype was seen many times. The chain is built from TRBV4-1 and TRBJ2-5; D remains unclear. Trimming stripped 2 bases from V and 1 base from J, with 14 bases between. The CDR3 covers 16 residues. Germline V lookup: CDR1 MGHRA, CDR2 YSYEKL. CDR3 in amino acids: CASSQWSTDPQETQYF. CDR3 nucleotides: TGCGCCAGCAGCCAATGGAGTACGGACCCCCAAGAGACCCAGTACTTC.

This clonotype occurred many times. V gene TRBV7-2 combines with J gene TRBJ1-1; the D is unclear. Trimming shortened V by 5 bases and J by 6 bases, and 16 bases separated the two germline ends. CDR1 and CDR2 from the germline V gene are SGHTA and FQGNSA. The CDR3 totals 14 residues. The CDR3 region is CASSPGRWSAEAFF. CDR3 nucleotides: TGTGCCAGCAGCCCGGGGAGGTGGAGCGCTGAAGCTTTCTTT.

This clonotype was recorded at least ten times. The chain links TRBV5-1 to TRBJ2-1; TRBD2 matches 11 bases. Germline-derived CDR1 and CDR2 are SGHRS and YFSETQ. The CDR3 length is 15 residues. Trimming took 5 bases from V and 3 from J; bases not matched to a gene: 4. CDR3 nucleotides: TGCGCCAGCAGTAATCTAGCGGGGGGCTACAATGAGCAGTTCTTC. This codes for CASSNLAGGYNEQFF. Drawing the rest from reference TRBV5-1 and TRBJ2-1, the complete variable domain is KAGVTQTPRYLIKTRGQQVTLSCSPISGHRSVSWYQQTPGQGLQFLFEYFSETQRNKGNFPGRFSGRQFSNSRSEMNVSTLELGDSALYLCASSNLAGGYNEQFFGPGTRLTVL.

In its sample, this clonotype was seen many times. This sequence joins TRBV28 and TRBJ2-1; D remains ambiguous. Between the trimmed V and J ends, which lost 5 bases and 12 bases, there was a span of 11 bases. This CDR3 has 11 residues. Germline loops: CDR1 MDHEN, CDR2 SYDVKM. CDR3 nucleotide sequence: TGTGCCAGCAGTCCAAACCGAGGGCAGTTCTTC. As protein: CASSPNRGQFF.

This clonotype was seen at least ten times. V gene TRBV7-2 combines with J gene TRBJ1-2, with TRBD1 identical over 8 bases. J was trimmed by 2 bases and V by 1 base; bases with no gene match: 9. CDR3 length equals 17 residues. Germline assignment: CDR1 SGHTA and CDR2 FQGNSA. The CDR3 region has the DNA TGTGCCAGCAGCTTAGGCCCACTTCCAGGGGGCAACTATGGCTACACCTTC. This codes for CASSLGPLPGGNYGYTF.

This clonotype was seen ten or more times. J is TRBJ1-1 and V is TRBV7-8; tentatively, D is TRBD1 (6 bases). Germline V CDR1 and CDR2: SGHVS, FQNEAQ. This CDR3 has 14 residues. The V gene lost 5 bases and the J gene lost 4 bases, with 14 bases spanning the gap. CDR3 sequence: CASSLLGGSTEAFF. As DNA, the CDR3 is TGTGCCAGCAGCCTACTAGGGGGAAGCACTGAAGCTTTCTTT.

This clonotype was observed at least ten times. The chain joins TRBV5-4 to TRBJ2-1, with a tentative D call TRBD2 (5 bases). V lost 2 bases and J lost 2, with 8 bases in between. Germline-derived CDR1 and CDR2 are SGHNT and YYREEE (reference sequence). The CDR3 covers 14 residues. The CDR3 region has the DNA TGTGCCAGCAGCTTATCACTAGCCTACAATGAGCAGTTCTTC. Translating gives CASSLSLAYNEQFF.

Many counts were recorded for this clonotype. CDR3 coding DNA: TGTGCCAGCAGTCGACTGGCCATGAACACTGAAGCTTTCTTT. Translation gives CASSRLAMNTEAFF. This chain uses TRBV28 with TRBJ1-1; D not certain. There are 14 residues in the CDR3. V dropped 5 bases and J dropped 0 bases, with 10 bases sitting between them. CDR1 is MDHEN and CDR2 is SYDVKM in the germline V gene.

This clonotype was detected many times. This chain joins TRBV28 and TRBJ1-1; D uncertain. Germline values: CDR1 MDHEN, CDR2 SYDVKM. V lost 4 bases and J 1 base, leaving 10 bases between the germline ends. The CDR3 consists of 14 residues. The chain's CDR3 is CASSSAEENTEAFF. In nucleotides, the CDR3 is TGTGCCAGCAGTTCAGCGGAAGAGAACACTGAAGCTTTCTTT.

In this sample, this clonotype turned up many times. The junction departs from germline at one end; a sequencing error may be responsible. The genes are TRBV11-3 and TRBJ1-4, with TRBD1 matching 10 bases. The CDR3 has 14 amino acids. Germline values: CDR1 SGHNT, CDR2 YENEEA. CDR3 sequence reads: CASSRIGTGAKLFF. Here the CDR3 DNA reads TGTGCCAGCAGCCGGATCGGGACAGGGGCAAAACTTTTTTTT.

This clonotype has ten or more counts. J is TRBJ2-3 and V is TRBV7-2; TRBD1 agrees at 7 bases. V shed 8 bases, J shed 5 bases, and the junction held 4 bases outside the gene matches. Per germline, CDR1 SGHTA and CDR2 FQGNSA. This CDR3 spans 12 amino acids. This CDR3 is CASEGAGDTQYF. The DNA for the CDR3 is TGTGCCAGCGAGGGGGCCGGAGATACGCAGTATTTT.

This clonotype was seen at least ten times. The rearrangement uses TRBV7-9 and TRBJ2-5; D is perhaps TRBD2 (6 bases). The CDR3 totals 15 residues. The V gene lost 5 bases and the J gene lost 5 bases, with 18 bases spanning the gap. The germline gives CDR1 SEHNR, CDR2 FQNEAQ (reference sequence). DNA for the CDR3: TGTGCCAGCAGCCGGGGAGGCCCCGGGCGGGAGACCCAGTACTTC. Translation gives CASSRGGPGRETQYF.

This clonotype was picked up many times. V and J are TRBV7-8 and TRBJ2-2; 10 bases fit TRBD2. From germline, CDR1 is SGHVS and CDR2 FQNEAQ. CDR3 length: 16 residues. The ends lost 1 base at V and 7 bases at J; junction bases unmatched: 6. CDR3 bases: TGTGCCAGCAGCTTAGGGACTAGCGGTCTTGTCGGGGAGCTGTTTTTT. Translated: CASSLGTSGLVGELFF.

This clonotype was counted many times. The CDR3 nucleotides are TGTGCCACCAGCCCCCGCTGGGGGCAAGGGGCCAACGTCCTGACTTTC. Its protein is CATSPRWGQGANVLTF. The J gene is TRBJ2-6, the V gene TRBV15, with D possibly being TRBD1 (6 bases). Germline V gives CDR1 LNHNV, CDR2 YYDKDF (reference sequence). The ends were cut back, 5 bases at V and 4 bases at J, with 15 bases in the middle. The CDR3 consists of 16 residues.

The chain carries TRBV20-1 and TRBJ2-1; maybe TRBD1 (6 bases). Germline CDR1 is DFQATT and CDR2 is SNEGSKA (reference sequence). This CDR3 is 14 amino acids long. V lost 4 bases and J lost 2, with 12 bases in between. CDR3 bases: TGCAGTGCTATTGGTGGGGGCCCCTACAATGAGCAGTTCTTC. Its translation is CSAIGGGPYNEQFF.

The table lists this clonotype with many counts. The chain recombines TRBV5-1 with TRBJ2-5; TRBD2 matches at 13 bases. Germline lookup yields CDR1 SGHRS and CDR2 YFSETQ. The CDR3 consists of 16 residues. V shed 0 bases, J shed 4 bases, and the junction held 3 bases outside the gene matches. The CDR3 DNA follows: TGCGCCAGCAGCTTGGAACTAGCGGGGGGGGTAGAGACCCAGTACTTC. Protein: CASSLELAGGVETQYF. The variable domain in full, with the rest retrieved from reference TRBV5-1 and TRBJ2-5, is KAGVTQTPRYLIKTRGQQVTLSCSPISGHRSVSWYQQTPGQGLQFLFEYFSETQRNKGNFPGRFSGRQFSNSRSEMNVSTLELGDSALYLCASSLELAGGVETQYFGPGTRLLVL.

Ten or more counts support this clonotype. The rearrangement uses TRBV6-2 or TRBV6-3 and TRBJ2-7; no definite D call. CDR1 is MNHEY and CDR2 is SVGEGT in the germline V gene. The germline V and J ends were trimmed by 6 bases and 4 bases, with 10 bases remaining between them. This CDR3 has 12 residues. CDR3 in amino acids: CASSHSVYEQYF. The CDR3 DNA is TGTGCCAGCAGCCACAGTGTGTACGAGCAGTACTTC.

This clonotype was seen at least ten times. The chain employs TRBV5-1 and TRBJ2-7, with 7 nucleotides matching TRBD1. The CDR3 runs 14 residues. With V trimmed by 2 bases and J by 2 bases, 4 bases remained unmatched. The V gene's germline CDR1 is SGHRS and CDR2 YFSETQ. Written as DNA, the CDR3 is TGCGCCAGCAGCTTTCAACAGGGGACCTACGAGCAGTACTTC. The encoded protein is CASSFQQGTYEQYF.

This clonotype occurred many times. The genes are TRBV20-1 and TRBJ2-1; 9 positions agree with TRBD2. This CDR3 is built from 14 residues. CDR1 is DFQATT and CDR2 is SNEGSKA in the germline V gene (reference sequence). After removal of 4 bases from V and 4 bases from J, the junction contained 5 bases not matched to a gene. The CDR3 coding sequence is TGCAGTGCTACGCCTAGCGGGACTTACAATGAGCAGTTCTTC. Protein: CSATPSGTYNEQFF.

This clonotype was seen repeatedly, ten times or more. This sequence joins TRBV4-3 and TRBJ2-2, with TRBD2 matching 9 bases. The junction had 5 bases not matched to a gene; V was cut back by 8 bases and J by 4 bases. The CDR3 runs to 14 residues. CDR1 LGHNA and CDR2 YSLEER come from the germline V gene. CDR3 region: CASRREGGTGELFF. The CDR3 DNA reads as TGCGCCAGCCGGCGGGAGGGGGGCACCGGGGAGCTGTTTTTT.

This clonotype was observed many times. The chain carries TRBV20-1 and TRBJ2-3, with D uncertain. The V gene lost 1 base and the J gene lost 2 bases, with 10 bases spanning the gap. CDR1 DFQATT and CDR2 SNEGSKA come from the germline V gene (reference sequence). The length of the CDR3 is 14 residues. CDR3 amino acids: CSARGDFSTDTQYF. The CDR3 nucleotides are TGCAGTGCTAGAGGTGACTTCTCCACAGATACGCAGTATTTT.

This chain links TRBV5-1 with TRBJ2-3, with D possibly being TRBD1 (6 bases). The CDR3 covers 15 residues. The V gene lost 4 bases and the J gene lost 2 bases, with 14 bases spanning the gap. Germline loops: CDR1 SGHRS, CDR2 YFSETQ. The CDR3 is CASSQAQGNTDTQYF. The CDR3 DNA reads as TGCGCCAGCAGCCAGGCCCAGGGGAACACAGATACGCAGTATTTT.

This clonotype appeared many times. The chain joins TRBV18 to TRBJ1-2; no clear D gene. The V end lost 0 bases, the J end lost 7 bases, and 12 bases lay between the germline ends. Germline loops: CDR1 KGHSH, CDR2 LQKENI. This CDR3 is 14 amino acids long. CDR3 DNA: TGTGCCAGCTCACCACCAGCCGGGTATGGTGGCTACACCTTC. Protein sequence: CASSPPAGYGGYTF.

This clonotype was counted ten times or more. The chain joins TRBV12-3 or TRBV12-4 to TRBJ1-3, with D tentatively TRBD1 (5 bases). V lost 2 bases and J 0 bases, leaving 8 bases between the germline ends. CDR3 size: 15 residues. CDR3 in amino acids: CASSLSGPSGNTIYF. DNA of the CDR3: TGTGCCAGCAGTTTATCAGGGCCCTCTGGAAACACCATATATTTT.